The rows below give T cell receptor beta chains drawn from one sample of a study of response to subunit inactivated influenza vaccine. TCRdb redid the calling of the RT-PCR reads with MiXCR, one entry per CDR3 protein. The data show around 580,000 distinct CDR3 sequences, around 15% seen once. The sample was PBMCs from blood, taken approximately 13 days after vaccination. The origin of the receptors is a man in his fifties or sixties who received an inactivated influenza vaccine. CDR3s include the opening cysteine and the closing phenylalanine or tryptophan. A D gene is named only where the DNA matches it firmly. Clone sizes are given selectively: once, few, many, or a class where the clone is expanded.

d_call cdr3_length j_call clone_size v_call cdr3_nt cdr3_aa
NA 16 TRBJ1-4 NA TRBV4-3 TGCGCCAGCAGCCAAGAAAGGTACGGGGGAGTGAGAAAACTGTTTTTT CASSQERYGGVRKLFF
TRBD2 14 TRBJ2-2 few TRBV20-1 TGCAGTGCCACCGGGACTAGTGGCACCGGGGAGCTGTTTTTT CSATGTSGTGELFF
NA 14 TRBJ2-3 NA TRBV28 TGTGCCAGCAGTTCCCCGGGGAACACAGATACGCAGTATTTT CASSSPGNTDTQYF
NA 13 TRBJ2-2 few TRBV11-2 TGTGCCAGCAGCTCCACGAGGCCCGGGGAGCTGTTTTTT CASSSTRPGELFF
TRBD2 15 TRBJ2-7 NA TRBV5-1 TGCGCCAGCAGCTTGGCCGGGACTAGCGAATCCGAGCAGTACTTC CASSLAGTSESEQYF
TRBD1 14 TRBJ1-1 few TRBV12-3/TRBV12-4 TGTGCCAGCAGCGACAATCGGACAGGTGGAAAAGCTTTCTTT CASSDNRTGGKAFF
TRBD1 15 TRBJ2-7 NA TRBV15 TGTGCCACCAGCAGAGGCCGGGACAGGGTATACGAGCAGTACTTC CATSRGRDRVYEQYF
NA 13 TRBJ1-2 NA TRBV10-2 TGCGCCAGCAGCTGGGGCCCCAATTGGGACTACACCTTC CASSWGPNWDYTF
NA 12 TRBJ2-2 few TRBV5-1 TGCGCCAGCAGCGGGGACACCGGGGAGCTGTTTTTT CASSGDTGELFF
TRBD2 15 TRBJ2-3 NA TRBV10-2 TGCGCCAGCAGTATCCCGACTAGCGGGGTAGATACGCAGTATTTT CASSIPTSGVDTQYF
NA 17 TRBJ2-2 many TRBV4-3 TGCGCCAGCAGCCAAGCCGTTGGGGGGCTGATCACCGGGGAGCTGTTTTTT CASSQAVGGLITGELFF
NA 16 TRBJ1-1 few TRBV15 TGTGCCATTAGCAATATCAGGGGCGCGGGGAACACTGAAGCTTTCTTT CAISNIRGAGNTEAFF
NA 14 TRBJ2-1 NA TRBV6-1 TGTGCCAGCAGTGCCCAACGCTCCTACAATGAGCAGTTCTTC CASSAQRSYNEQFF
NA 14 TRBJ1-6 few TRBV12-3/TRBV12-4 TGTGCCAGCAGACAGGGTACCTATAATTCACCCCTCCACTTT CASRQGTYNSPLHF
TRBD2 15 TRBJ2-3 NA TRBV2 TGTGCCAGCAGTAGACTGACTAGCGGTACAGATACGCAGTATTTT CASSRLTSGTDTQYF
TRBD2 15 TRBJ2-5 many TRBV9 TGTGCCAGCAGCGCAGGGACTAGCGGGAAAGGGACCCAGTACTTC CASSAGTSGKGTQYF
TRBD2 15 TRBJ2-1 NA TRBV9 TGTGCCAGCAGCGGATCGGGACTAGCGCACAATGAGCAGTTCTTC CASSGSGLAHNEQFF
NA 14 TRBJ2-3 many TRBV7-2 TGTGCCAGCAGCACGTCCGGGAGTTTAGATACGCAGTATTTT CASSTSGSLDTQYF
NA 15 TRBJ2-1 few TRBV15 TGTGCCACCAGCAGAGATTTACCAGCGCGGAATGAGCAGTTCTTC CATSRDLPARNEQFF
TRBD2 16 TRBJ2-5 few TRBV27 TGTGCCAGCAGTGTTATAGCGGGAGTAGGCCAAGAGACCCAGTACTTC CASSVIAGVGQETQYF
NA 12 TRBJ2-3 NA TRBV24-1 TGTGCCACCGGCTCGGGCACAGATACGCAGTATTTT CATGSGTDTQYF
NA 14 TRBJ1-4 NA TRBV7-2 TGTGCCAGCAGCTCGGGAGGGGGACGTGAAAAACTGTTTTTT CASSSGGGREKLFF
TRBD2 15 TRBJ2-1 few TRBV3-1 TGTGCCAGCAGCCAAGACGGCCTAGCGGGAGATGAGCAGTTCTTC CASSQDGLAGDEQFF
TRBD2 17 TRBJ2-7 NA TRBV5-6 TGTGCCAGCAGCTTGCGGCTAGCGGGGGGCCGGGGCTACGAGCAGTACTTC CASSLRLAGGRGYEQYF
NA 16 TRBJ2-7 many TRBV5-1 TGCGCCAGCAGCTTGTCGGTGTCTGCAGGAGGCTACGAGCAGTACTTC CASSLSVSAGGYEQYF
NA 14 TRBJ2-7 NA TRBV5-1 TGCGCCAGCAGTCCCGAAAACTCTCCCTACGAGCAGTACTTC CASSPENSPYEQYF
NA 14 TRBJ2-7 few TRBV20-1 TGCAGTGCTAGCGGGAGATTCCCTTCCTACGAGCAGTACTTC CSASGRFPSYEQYF
NA 16 TRBJ1-2 many TRBV7-2 TGTGCCAGCAGCTTAGACCAGGGGAGTTTTGGCTATGGCTACACCTTC CASSLDQGSFGYGYTF
TRBD1 13 TRBJ2-5 few TRBV12-3/TRBV12-4 TGTGCCAGCAGTTTCAGGGGGTCTGAGACCCAGTACTTC CASSFRGSETQYF
NA 13 TRBJ2-7 NA TRBV28 TGTGCCAGCAGGCTCGACCTAACCTACGAGCAGTACTTC CASRLDLTYEQYF
TRBD2 20 TRBJ2-7 many TRBV10-3 TGTGCCATCAGTGACCTGGGGGGACTAGCGGGATTTCAGAGCTCCTACGAGCAGTACTTC CAISDLGGLAGFQSSYEQYF
NA 12 TRBJ1-5 few TRBV12-3/TRBV12-4 TGTGCCAGCAGAAGGGGTGATCAGCCCCAGCATTTT CASRRGDQPQHF
NA 13 TRBJ2-1 few TRBV20-1 TGCAGTGCTAGAGGGCAGGGGGGATACGGGTCGATCTTC CSARGQGGYGSIF
NA 14 TRBJ2-5 NA TRBV10-1 TGCGCCAGCAGTGATACAGGCGGACAAGAGACCCAGTACTTC CASSDTGGQETQYF
TRBD1 16 TRBJ1-3 NA TRBV12-3/TRBV12-4 TGTGCCAGCAGTTTTCAGGGGGCAAACTCTGGAAACACCATATATTTT CASSFQGANSGNTIYF
NA 14 TRBJ2-5 NA TRBV18 TGTGCCAGCTCACCCCTCGACAGCCAAGAGACCCAGTACTTC CASSPLDSQETQYF
TRBD2 15 TRBJ2-5 few TRBV7-9 TGTGCCGGGGAACGGCTAGCGGGTACTCAAGAGACCCAGTACTTC CAGERLAGTQETQYF
NA 12 TRBJ1-3 many TRBV12-3/TRBV12-4 TGTGCCAGCAGCCTTCCCGGAAACACCATATATTTT CASSLPGNTIYF
NA 13 TRBJ1-2 NA TRBV18 TGTGCCAGCTCACCCCCCGACTACTATGGCTACACCTTC CASSPPDYYGYTF
TRBD2 16 TRBJ2-7 few TRBV7-9 TGTGCCAGCAGACCAAGGACTAGCGGGAGTGTTTCCGAGCAGTACTTC CASRPRTSGSVSEQYF
TRBD1 17 TRBJ2-1 NA TRBV18 TGTGCCAGCTCACCAAGAACAGGGGTACCATCCTACAATGAGCAGTTCTTC CASSPRTGVPSYNEQFF
NA 12 TRBJ2-2 NA TRBV5-5 TGTGCCAGCAGCTTGGATATCGGGGAGCTGTTTTTT CASSLDIGELFF
NA 12 TRBJ1-1 few TRBV29-1 TGCAGCGTTTCTAGGGGTGGCACTGAAGCTTTCTTT CSVSRGGTEAFF
NA 14 TRBJ2-2 few TRBV2 TGTGCCAGCAGTGACGGCCAGGGCGTCGGGGAGCTGTTTTTT CASSDGQGVGELFF
TRBD2 15 TRBJ2-7 NA TRBV6-1 TGTGCCAGCAGAAGCGGGACCCTTCTTGCCTACGAGCAGTACTTC CASRSGTLLAYEQYF
NA 15 TRBJ2-7 NA TRBV28 TGTGCCAGCAGTTTACGGGCAGGGAGACGATACGAGCAGTACTTC CASSLRAGRRYEQYF
NA 16 TRBJ2-5 NA TRBV4-1 TGCGCCAGCAGCCAAGACGGGGGGACAGTCCAAGAGACCCAGTACTTC CASSQDGGTVQETQYF
TRBD1 14 TRBJ2-5 few TRBV11-2 TGTGCCAGCAGCCCAAGGGGACAGATAGAGACCCAGTACTTC CASSPRGQIETQYF
TRBD1 15 TRBJ2-5 NA TRBV27 TGTGCCAGCACGAGGACAGGGGGAGTGAGGGAGACCCAGTACTTC CASTRTGGVRETQYF
TRBD1 14 TRBJ2-7 few TRBV20-1 TGCAGTGCCAGAGCCGGACAGGGGAGACACGAGCAGTACTTC CSARAGQGRHEQYF